Sequencing of this TCR beta chain was carried out in a study of technical replicates of blood from four donors. Method: immunoSEQ multiplex PCR; TCRdb's copy keeps in-frame clones and lacks some. The data contain 75,000 to 100,000 clones, roughly 94% of them seen just once; the ten biggest clones take up 0.33%. CDR3 length equals 16 residues. The V end was cut by 1 base, the J end by 4 bases, with 14 bases between. CDR1 is SEHNR, CDR2 FQNEAQ, per germline (reference sequence). This receptor was identified in a human donor in good health. The chain combines TRBV7-9 with TRBJ2-1, with a possible D match to TRBD2 (6 bases). Sequenced: T cells isolated from PBMCs. The CDR3 DNA reads as TGTGCCAGCAGCTTAGGTCCTGGGACTCAATACAATGAGCAGTTCTTC. It yields the protein CASSLGPGTQYNEQFF.